The rows below give T cell receptor beta chains drawn from one sample of a study of T-cell memory formation after mild COVID-19. TCRdb redid the calling of the 5' RACE reads with MiXCR, one entry per CDR3 protein. This sample has about 100,000 distinct CDR3 sequences; more than 9.5% occur once, and the top ten carry roughly 40%. Material: PBMCs or a T cell subset sorted from them (not recorded which). These receptor sequences come from a man in his late teens or twenties who had mild COVID-19 (a few samples of this study predate the infection). Cell type and time point are not known. CDR3s include the opening cysteine and the closing phenylalanine or tryptophan. Each record gives: clone size, J gene, D gene, V gene, CDR3 protein, CDR3 DNA. The D gene is left open where the match is weak. Not all rows give a size; the values are once, few, many and, for expanded clones, a class.

>-|TRBJ1-2|TRBD1|TRBV6-5
CASSRGRTGEGYTF
TGTGCCAGCAGCCGGGGAAGGACAGGGGAAGGCTACACCTTC
>few|TRBJ1-2|-|TRBV11-2
CASSSRTGVDYGYTF
TGTGCCAGCAGCTCCCGGACGGGGGTCGACTATGGCTACACCTTC
>-|TRBJ2-2|TRBD2|TRBV9
CASSLLAGGNTGELFF
TGTGCCAGCAGCCTACTAGCGGGGGGTAACACCGGGGAGCTGTTTTTT
>few|TRBJ2-1|-|TRBV5-6
CASSLGRYEQFF
TGTGCCAGCAGCCTTGGACGATATGAGCAGTTCTTC
>-|TRBJ2-3|-|TRBV10-1
CASSVLRTDTQYF
TGCGCCAGCAGTGTCTTGAGGACAGATACGCAGTATTTT
>-|TRBJ2-4|-|TRBV4-1
CASSQDFLAKNIQYF
TGCGCCAGCAGCCAAGACTTTCTAGCCAAAAACATTCAGTACTTC
>many|TRBJ2-7|-|TRBV12-3/TRBV12-4
CASSWGTSTYEQYF
TGTGCCAGCAGTTGGGGGACCTCTACCTACGAGCAGTACTTC
>-|TRBJ1-1|-|TRBV30
CAWSVRGLTEAFF
TGTGCCTGGAGTGTACGCGGTCTCACTGAAGCTTTCTTT
>few|TRBJ1-5|-|TRBV6-2/TRBV6-3
CASSLWAQSNQPQHF
TGTGCCAGCAGTTTGTGGGCACAAAGCAATCAGCCCCAGCATTTT
>-|TRBJ2-5|-|TRBV7-9
CASSSQIQGKEETQYF
TGTGCCAGCAGCTCCCAAATTCAGGGGAAGGAAGAGACCCAGTACTTC
>-|TRBJ2-1|-|TRBV7-9
CASSPGWDGPQEQFF
TGTGCCAGCAGCCCCGGGTGGGATGGCCCTCAGGAGCAGTTCTTC
>few|TRBJ2-6|-|TRBV4-2
CASSQIRGQVGANVLTF
TGTGCCAGCAGCCAGATTAGGGGCCAGGTTGGGGCCAACGTCCTGACTTTC
>-|TRBJ2-3|TRBD2|TRBV5-1
CASSPRASGVWGTDTQYF
TGCGCCAGCAGCCCCCGGGCTAGCGGGGTTTGGGGCACAGATACGCAGTATTTT
>many|TRBJ2-1|TRBD2|TRBV12-3/TRBV12-4
CASTQTSGPYNEQFF
TGTGCCAGCACCCAGACTAGCGGACCCTACAATGAGCAGTTCTTC
>-|TRBJ1-1|-|TRBV9
CASSVDNRGTEAFF
TGTGCCAGCAGCGTAGACAACCGGGGCACTGAAGCTTTCTTT
>-|TRBJ2-1|-|TRBV4-1
CASSQDSSGGYNEQFF
TGCGCCAGCAGCCAAGATTCCAGCGGAGGTTACAATGAGCAGTTCTTC
>few|TRBJ2-5|-|TRBV6-1
CASKPRGGEETQYF
TGTGCCAGCAAACCCCGAGGCGGGGAAGAGACCCAGTACTTC
>few|TRBJ1-1|TRBD1|TRBV6-6
CASSYAPTGTARMNTEAFF
TGTGCCAGCAGTTACGCGCCTACCGGGACAGCTAGAATGAACACTGAAGCTTTCTTT
>few|TRBJ1-2|TRBD1|TRBV27
CASRPMTGTVLYGYTF
TGTGCCAGCAGGCCGATGACCGGGACAGTACTCTATGGCTACACCTTC
>many|TRBJ2-3|-|TRBV7-9
CASSPEGTDTQYF
TGTGCCAGCAGCCCGGAAGGCACAGATACGCAGTATTTT
>-|TRBJ1-1|-|TRBV6-5
CASSYSGFTEAFF
TGTGCCAGCAGTTACTCAGGGTTCACTGAAGCTTTCTTT